This T cell receptor beta chain was profiled in a study of blood T cell repertoires in COVID-19. Looking at the study overall: In each case, the material was cDNA or gDNA derived from T cells, B-cell-depleted T cells, or PBMCs.

Germline lookup yields CDR1 SEHNR and CDR2 FQNEAQ (reference sequence). This CDR3 is 13 amino acids long. V was shortened by 3 bases and J by 5 bases, with 10 bases between the two germline ends. Original methodology: Amplification of reference gene primers was used by the study to estimate nucleated cell counts. This table comes from immunoSEQ multiplex PCR, and its TCRdb copy is limited to in-frame clones, with some not included. V and J calls plus clone size are reproduced from that table; the DNA served to infer D and trimming. The sample lists 250,000 or so clones; roughly 84% were seen once. Source material: peripheral blood. This TCR was recovered from a woman aged 40 to 55 who had recovered from COVID-19. The chain recombines TRBV7-9 with TRBJ2-5, with D unclear. CDR3 in DNA: TGTGCCAGCAGCTTGGGCCCTGGGGAGACCCAGTACTTC. It yields the protein CASSLGPGETQYF.